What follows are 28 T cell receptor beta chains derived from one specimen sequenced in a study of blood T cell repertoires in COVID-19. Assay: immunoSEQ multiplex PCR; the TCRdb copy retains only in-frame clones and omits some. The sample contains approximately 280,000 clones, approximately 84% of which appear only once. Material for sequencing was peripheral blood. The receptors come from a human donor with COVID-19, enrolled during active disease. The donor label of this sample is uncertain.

For the CDR3, the DNA is TGTGCCAGCAGCCAAGAAGGTGGGAGCGGTACGCAGTATTTT. It specifies CASSQEGGSGTQYF. The V and J genes are TRBV3-1 (or the pseudogene TRBV3-2) and TRBJ2-3; D is possibly TRBD2 (5 bases). The germline V gene has CDR1 LGHDT and CDR2 YNNKEL (reference sequence). Trimming pared 0 bases from V and 8 bases from J, leaving 12 bases between. CDR3 size: 14 residues.

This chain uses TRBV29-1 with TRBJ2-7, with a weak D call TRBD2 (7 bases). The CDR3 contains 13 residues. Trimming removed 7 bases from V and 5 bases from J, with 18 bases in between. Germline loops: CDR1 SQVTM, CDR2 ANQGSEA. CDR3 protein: CSARWGGGNEQYF. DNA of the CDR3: TGCAGCGCCCGGTGGGGGGGCGGGAACGAGCAGTACTTC.

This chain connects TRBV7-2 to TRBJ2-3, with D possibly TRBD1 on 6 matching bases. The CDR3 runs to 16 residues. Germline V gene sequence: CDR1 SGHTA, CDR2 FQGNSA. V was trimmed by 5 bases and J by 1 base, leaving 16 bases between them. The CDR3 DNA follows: TGTGCCAGCAGCACAGAAAAAGAGGGGGGCACAGATACGCAGTATTTT. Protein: CASSTEKEGGTDTQYF.

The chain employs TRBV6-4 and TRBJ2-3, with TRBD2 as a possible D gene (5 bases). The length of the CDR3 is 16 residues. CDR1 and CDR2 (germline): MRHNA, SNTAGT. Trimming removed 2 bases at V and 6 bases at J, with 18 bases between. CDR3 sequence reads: CASSDHGMGVKDTQYF. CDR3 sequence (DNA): TGTGCCAGCAGTGACCACGGGATGGGAGTGAAGGATACGCAGTATTTT.

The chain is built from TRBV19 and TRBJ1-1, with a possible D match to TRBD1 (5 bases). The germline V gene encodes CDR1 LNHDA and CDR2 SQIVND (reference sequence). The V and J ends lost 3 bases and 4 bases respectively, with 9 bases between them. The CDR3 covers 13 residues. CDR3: CASSIGGGTEAFF. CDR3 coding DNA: TGTGCCAGTAGTATTGGGGGGGGCACTGAAGCTTTCTTT.

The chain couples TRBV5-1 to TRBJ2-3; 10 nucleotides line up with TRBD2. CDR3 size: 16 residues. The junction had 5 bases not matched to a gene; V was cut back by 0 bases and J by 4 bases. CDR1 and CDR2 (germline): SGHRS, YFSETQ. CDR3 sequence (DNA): TGCGCCAGCAGCTTGGGGCCTAGCGGGAGTTCAGATACGCAGTATTTT. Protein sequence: CASSLGPSGSSDTQYF.

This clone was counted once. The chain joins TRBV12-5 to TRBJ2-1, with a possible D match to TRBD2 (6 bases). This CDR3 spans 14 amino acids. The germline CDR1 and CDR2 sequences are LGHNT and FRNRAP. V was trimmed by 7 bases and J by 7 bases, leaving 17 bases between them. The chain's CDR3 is CASATGGTWNEQFF. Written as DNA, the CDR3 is TGTGCTAGTGCCACAGGCGGGACCTGGAATGAGCAGTTCTTC.

The CDR3 region has the DNA TGTGCCAGCAGCCAAGGGGAGACAGGGTATGGCTACACCTTC. This sequence encodes CASSQGETGYGYTF. The rearrangement joins TRBV3-1 (or the pseudogene TRBV3-2) to TRBJ1-2, with 7 bases identical to TRBD1. The germline V gene encodes CDR1 LGHDT and CDR2 YNNKEL (reference sequence). With 1 base clipped from V and 5 bases from J, the junction kept 4 bases outside the gene matches. The CDR3 runs 14 residues.

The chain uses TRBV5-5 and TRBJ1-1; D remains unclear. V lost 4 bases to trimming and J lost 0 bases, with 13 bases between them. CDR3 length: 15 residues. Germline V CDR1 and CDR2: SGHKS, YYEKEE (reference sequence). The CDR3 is CASSHGLRVNTEAFF. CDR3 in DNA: TGTGCCAGCAGCCATGGCTTACGGGTGAACACTGAAGCTTTCTTT. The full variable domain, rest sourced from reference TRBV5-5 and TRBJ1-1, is DAGVTQSPTHLIKTRGQQVTLRCSPISGHKSVSWYQQVLGQGPQFIFQYYEKEERGRGNFPDRFSARQFPNYSSELNVNALLLGDSALYLCASSHGLRVNTEAFFGQGTRLTVV.

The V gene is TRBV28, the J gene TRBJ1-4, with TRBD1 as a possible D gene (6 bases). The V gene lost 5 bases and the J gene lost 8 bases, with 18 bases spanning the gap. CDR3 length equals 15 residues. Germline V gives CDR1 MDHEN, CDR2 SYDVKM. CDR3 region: CASSLTGTPREKLFF. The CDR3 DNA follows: TGTGCCAGCAGTCTCACCGGGACACCTCGCGAAAAACTGTTTTTT.

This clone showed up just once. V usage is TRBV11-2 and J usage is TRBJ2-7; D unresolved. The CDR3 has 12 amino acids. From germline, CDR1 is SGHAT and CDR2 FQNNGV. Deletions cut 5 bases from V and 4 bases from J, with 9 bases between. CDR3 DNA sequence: TGTGCCAGCAGCCCCACAGTATACGAGCAGTACTTC. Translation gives CASSPTVYEQYF. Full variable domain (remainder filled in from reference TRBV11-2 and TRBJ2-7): EAGVAQSPRYKIIEKRQSVAFWCNPISGHATLYWYQQILGQGPKLLIQFQNNGVVDDSQLPKDRFSAERLKGVDSTLKIQPAKLEDSAVYLCASSPTVYEQYFGPGTRLTVT.

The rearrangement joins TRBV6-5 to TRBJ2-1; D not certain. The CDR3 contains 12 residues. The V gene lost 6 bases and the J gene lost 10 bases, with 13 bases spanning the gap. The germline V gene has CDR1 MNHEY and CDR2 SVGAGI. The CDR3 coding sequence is TGTGCCAGCAGCCTTTCGAGGCTGGAGCAGTTCTTC. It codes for CASSLSRLEQFF.

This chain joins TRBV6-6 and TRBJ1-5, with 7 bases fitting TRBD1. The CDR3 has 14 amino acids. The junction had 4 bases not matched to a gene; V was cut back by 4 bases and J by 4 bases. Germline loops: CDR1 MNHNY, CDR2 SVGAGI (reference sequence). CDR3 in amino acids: CASSLDRANQPQHF. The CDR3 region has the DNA TGTGCCAGCAGTTTAGACAGGGCGAATCAGCCCCAGCATTTT.

This CDR3 reads CASRPLGGGYGYTF. The CDR3 region has the DNA TGTGCCAGCAGACCTTTAGGGGGGGGCTATGGCTACACCTTC. The chain links TRBV28 to TRBJ1-2; possibly TRBD1 for D (6 bases). Germline V gene data show CDR1 as MDHEN and CDR2 as SYDVKM. V lost 6 bases and J 4 bases, leaving 15 bases between the germline ends. The CDR3 spans 14 residues.

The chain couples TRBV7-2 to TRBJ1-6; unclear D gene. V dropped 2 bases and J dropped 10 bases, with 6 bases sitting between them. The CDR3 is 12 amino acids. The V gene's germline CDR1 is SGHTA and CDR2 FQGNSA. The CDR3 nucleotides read TGTGCCAGCAGCTTACGGAGGTCACCCCTCCACTTT. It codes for CASSLRRSPLHF.

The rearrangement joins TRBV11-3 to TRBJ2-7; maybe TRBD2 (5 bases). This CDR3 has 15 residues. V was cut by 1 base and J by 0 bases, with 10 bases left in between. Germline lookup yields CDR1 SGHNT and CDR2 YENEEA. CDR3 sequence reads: CASSLGGLSSYEQYF. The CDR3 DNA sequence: TGTGCCAGCAGCTTAGGAGGGCTGAGCTCCTACGAGCAGTACTTC.

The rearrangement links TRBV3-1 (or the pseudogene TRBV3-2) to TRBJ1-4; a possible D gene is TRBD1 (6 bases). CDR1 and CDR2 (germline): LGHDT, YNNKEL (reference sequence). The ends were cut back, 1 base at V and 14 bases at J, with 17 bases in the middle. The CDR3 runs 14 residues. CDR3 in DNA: TGTGCCAGCAGCCAAGTTTTATCGGGGACAAGTCTGTTTTTT. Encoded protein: CASSQVLSGTSLFF.

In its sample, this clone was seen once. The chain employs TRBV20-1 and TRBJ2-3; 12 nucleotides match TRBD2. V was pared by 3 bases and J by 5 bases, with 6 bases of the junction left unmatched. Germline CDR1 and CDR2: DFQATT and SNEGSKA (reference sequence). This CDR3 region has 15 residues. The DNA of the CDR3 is TGCAGTGCTAGTACGACTAGCGGGGGTGGAGATACGCAGTATTTT. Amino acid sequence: CSASTTSGGGDTQYF.

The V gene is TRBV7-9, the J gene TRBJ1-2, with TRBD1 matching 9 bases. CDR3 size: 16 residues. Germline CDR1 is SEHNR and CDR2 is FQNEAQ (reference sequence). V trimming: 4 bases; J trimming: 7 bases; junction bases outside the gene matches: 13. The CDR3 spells CASSSRDRDELVGYTF. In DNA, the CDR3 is TGTGCCAGCAGCTCCCGGGACAGGGATGAGCTGGTTGGCTACACCTTC.

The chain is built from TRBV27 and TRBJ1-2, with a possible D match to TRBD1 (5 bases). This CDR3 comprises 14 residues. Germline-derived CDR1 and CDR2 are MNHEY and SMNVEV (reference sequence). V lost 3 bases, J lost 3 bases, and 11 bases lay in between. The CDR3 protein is CASSLSRVDYGYTF. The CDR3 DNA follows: TGTGCCAGCAGTTTGTCCAGGGTAGACTATGGCTACACCTTC.

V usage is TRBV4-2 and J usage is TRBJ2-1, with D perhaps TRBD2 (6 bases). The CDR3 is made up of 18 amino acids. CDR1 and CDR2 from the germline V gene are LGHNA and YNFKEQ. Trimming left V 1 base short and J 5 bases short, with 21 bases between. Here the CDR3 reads CASSQALASAHVNNEQFF. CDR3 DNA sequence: TGTGCCAGCAGCCAAGCGTTGGCTAGCGCACATGTAAACAATGAGCAGTTCTTC.

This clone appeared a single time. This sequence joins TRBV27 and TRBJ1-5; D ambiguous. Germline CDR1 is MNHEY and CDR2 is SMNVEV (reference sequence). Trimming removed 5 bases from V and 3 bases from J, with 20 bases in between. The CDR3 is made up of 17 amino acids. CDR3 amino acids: CASSTLYARRNNQPQHF. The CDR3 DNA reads TGTGCCAGCAGTACCCTCTACGCGAGGAGGAACAATCAGCCCCAGCATTTT.

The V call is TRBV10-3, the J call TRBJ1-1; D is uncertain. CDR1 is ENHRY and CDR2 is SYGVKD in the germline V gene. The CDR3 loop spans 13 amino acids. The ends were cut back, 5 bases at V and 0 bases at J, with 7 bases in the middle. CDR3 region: CAISPNLNTEAFF. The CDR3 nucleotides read TGTGCCATCAGTCCGAACTTGAACACTGAAGCTTTCTTT.

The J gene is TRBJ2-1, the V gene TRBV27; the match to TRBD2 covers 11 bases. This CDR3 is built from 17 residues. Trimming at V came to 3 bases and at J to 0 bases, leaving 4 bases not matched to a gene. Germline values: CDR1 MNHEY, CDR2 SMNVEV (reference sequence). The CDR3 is CASSFLAGGSSYNEQFF. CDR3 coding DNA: TGTGCCAGCAGTTTCCTAGCGGGAGGTAGCTCCTACAATGAGCAGTTCTTC.

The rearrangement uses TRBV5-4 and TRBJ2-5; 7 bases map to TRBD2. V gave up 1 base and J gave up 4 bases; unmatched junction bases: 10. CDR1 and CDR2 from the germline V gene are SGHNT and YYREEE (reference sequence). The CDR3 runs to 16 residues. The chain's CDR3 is CASSLYPGLQGETQYF. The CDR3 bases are TGTGCCAGCAGCTTGTATCCGGGACTACAAGGAGAGACCCAGTACTTC.

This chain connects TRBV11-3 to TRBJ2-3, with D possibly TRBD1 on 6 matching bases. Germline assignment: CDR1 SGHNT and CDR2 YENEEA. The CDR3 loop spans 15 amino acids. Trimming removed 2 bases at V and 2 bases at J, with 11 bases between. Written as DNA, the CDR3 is TGTGCCAGCAGCTTACGCCAGGGGCTCACAGATACGCAGTATTTT. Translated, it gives CASSLRQGLTDTQYF.

The CDR3 DNA follows: TGTGCCATCAGTGAGTTGGTGTCTATCGTTCGAGCGGCCTCTGGGGCCAACGTCCTGACTTTC. This gives the protein CAISELVSIVRAASGANVLTF. V and J are TRBV10-3 and TRBJ2-6; tentatively, D is TRBD2 (5 bases). The germline V and J ends were trimmed by 1 base and 0 bases, with 22 bases remaining between them. The CDR3 is made up of 21 amino acids. Germline V lookup: CDR1 ENHRY, CDR2 SYGVKD.

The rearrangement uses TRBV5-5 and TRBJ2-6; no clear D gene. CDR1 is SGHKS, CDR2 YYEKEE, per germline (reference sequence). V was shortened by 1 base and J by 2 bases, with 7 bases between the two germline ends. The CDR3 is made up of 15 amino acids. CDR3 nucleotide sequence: TGTGCCAGCAGCTTGTCCAGGCCTGGGGCCAACGTCCTGACTTTC. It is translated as CASSLSRPGANVLTF.